What follows are 5 T cell receptor beta chains derived from one specimen sequenced in a study of cytotoxic CD8 clonotypes in ibrutinib-treated CLL. The repertoire was sequenced with immunoSEQ multiplex PCR; TCRdb's copy has only in-frame clones and lacks some. This table has roughly 51,000 clones, 45% to 55% appearing once. Source: PBMCs, taken after 12 months of ibrutinib treatment. The receptors come from a human donor with chronic lymphocytic leukemia.

The chain employs TRBV7-9 and TRBJ1-3, with a weak D call TRBD1 (5 bases). V gave up 3 bases and J gave up 0 bases, with 6 bases separating them. The CDR3 consists of 14 residues. The germline gives CDR1 SEHNR, CDR2 FQNEAQ (reference sequence). This CDR3 is CASSFGGSGNTIYF. In DNA form, the CDR3 reads TGTGCCAGCAGCTTCGGGGGCTCTGGAAACACCATATATTTT.

The rearrangement joins TRBV19 to TRBJ1-1; possible D gene TRBD1, 5 bases. The germline V and J ends were trimmed by 7 bases and 2 bases, with 14 bases remaining between them. Germline CDR1 and CDR2: LNHDA and SQIVND (reference sequence). The CDR3 is 14 residues long. CDR3 DNA: TGTGCCAGTACCCTTGGAGGGACTAACACTGAAGCTTTCTTT. Protein sequence: CASTLGGTNTEAFF.

The rearrangement links TRBV27 to TRBJ1-5; tentative D call: TRBD1 (5 bases). V gave up 8 bases and J gave up 6 bases, with 14 bases separating them. The V gene's germline CDR1 is MNHEY and CDR2 SMNVEV (reference sequence). The CDR3 totals 13 residues. The CDR3 coding sequence is TGTGCCAGCTCCGGGGGGGACGGTCAGCCCCAGCATTTT. This gives the protein CASSGGDGQPQHF.

V usage is TRBV7-9 and J usage is TRBJ2-7; 7 bases fit TRBD1. There are 14 residues in the CDR3. Trimming at V came to 5 bases and at J to 3 bases, leaving 7 bases not matched to a gene. Germline V gene sequence: CDR1 SEHNR, CDR2 FQNEAQ (reference sequence). CDR3 region: CASSPGQNNYEQYF. In nucleotides, the CDR3 is TGTGCCAGCAGCCCGGGACAGAATAACTACGAGCAGTACTTC.

The rearrangement joins TRBV7-8 to TRBJ2-1; 7 nucleotides match TRBD1. The length of the CDR3 is 15 residues. Germline CDR1 and CDR2: SGHVS and FQNEAQ. Trimming at V came to 5 bases and at J to 9 bases, leaving 13 bases not matched to a gene. The CDR3 reads CASSPRGQTRGEQFF. CDR3 DNA: TGTGCCAGCAGCCCGAGGGGACAGACTCGTGGTGAGCAGTTCTTC.